This T cell receptor beta chain stems from a study of cytomegalovirus exposure and HLA in healthy donors. Primers: 60 Vbeta forward and 13 Jbeta reverse. Measured with immunoSEQ multiplex PCR; TCRdb has only the in-frame clones, and not every one. The table counts approximately 150,000 clones; under 2.5% lies in the top ten. Germline loops: CDR1 MNHNY, CDR2 SVGAGI (reference sequence). The CDR3 length is 15 residues. Trimming pared 5 bases from V and 2 bases from J, leaving 10 bases between. This clonotype was sampled from a woman between 18 and 29 years old in good health and CMV-seronegative. Source material: PBMCs. The V and J genes are TRBV6-6 and TRBJ2-6; possible D gene TRBD1, 5 bases. CDR3 bases: TGTGCCAGCAGTATGACAGAGCCTGGGGCCAACGTCCTGACTTTC. Residues: CASSMTEPGANVLTF.